These T cell receptor beta chains were read from a single sample in a study of blood T cell repertoires in COVID-19. TCRdb keeps only in-frame clones here, not all; method: immunoSEQ multiplex PCR. The sample contains 250,000 to 350,000 clones, around 85% of which appear only once. Sequencing was performed on PBMCs or T cells enriched from blood (not recorded which). The receptors stem from a young woman who had recovered from COVID-19. CDR3s include the opening cysteine and the closing phenylalanine or tryptophan. The order of the fields is J gene, clone size, V gene, CDR3 length, D gene, CDR3 DNA, CDR3 protein. D genes are given only for firm matches. Only some rows state a clone size, as once, few, many or a class for expanded clones.

J gene: TRBJ2-2
clone size: -
V gene: TRBV5-1
CDR3 length: 16
D gene: TRBD1
CDR3 DNA: TGCGCCAGCAGCTTGGCCGGGACAGGTAGCACCGGGGAGCTGTTTTTT
CDR3 protein: CASSLAGTGSTGELFF

J gene: TRBJ2-5
clone size: -
V gene: TRBV2
CDR3 length: 15
D gene: -
CDR3 DNA: TGTGCCAGCAGGGGGGGGCCCTTCGGGCAAGAGACCCAGTACTTC
CDR3 protein: CASRGGPFGQETQYF

J gene: TRBJ2-2
clone size: -
V gene: TRBV18
CDR3 length: 15
D gene: TRBD1
CDR3 DNA: TGTGCCAGCTCACCACGGCAGGGGGACACCGGGGAGCTGTTTTTT
CDR3 protein: CASSPRQGDTGELFF

J gene: TRBJ1-2
clone size: few
V gene: TRBV28
CDR3 length: 15
D gene: TRBD1
CDR3 DNA: TGTGCCAGCACCCTACTTGGACAGGGTAGTAATGGCTACACCTTC
CDR3 protein: CASTLLGQGSNGYTF

J gene: TRBJ2-1
clone size: -
V gene: TRBV5-1
CDR3 length: 14
D gene: -
CDR3 DNA: TGCGCCAGCAGTGGGCAGGGGAACTACAATGAGCAGTTCTTC
CDR3 protein: CASSGQGNYNEQFF

J gene: TRBJ2-7
clone size: -
V gene: TRBV28
CDR3 length: 15
D gene: TRBD2
CDR3 DNA: TGTGCCAGCAGTTTATTGCGGGGGGGAAAGTACGAGCAGTACTTC
CDR3 protein: CASSLLRGGKYEQYF

J gene: TRBJ2-5
clone size: -
V gene: TRBV7-6
CDR3 length: 16
D gene: TRBD2
CDR3 DNA: TGTGCCAGCAGCCCCCGTGGGACTAGCGCTGAAGAGACCCAGTACTTC
CDR3 protein: CASSPRGTSAEETQYF

J gene: TRBJ1-5
clone size: -
V gene: TRBV2
CDR3 length: 14
D gene: -
CDR3 DNA: TGTGCCAGCAGCAGGGCCGAATACTATCAGCCCCAGCATTTT
CDR3 protein: CASSRAEYYQPQHF

J gene: TRBJ1-5
clone size: -
V gene: TRBV5-8
CDR3 length: 16
D gene: TRBD1
CDR3 DNA: TGTGCCAGCATCTTGGCGACAGGGGTCGCGGTTCAGCCCCAGCATTTT
CDR3 protein: CASILATGVAVQPQHF

J gene: TRBJ2-5
clone size: -
V gene: TRBV7-2
CDR3 length: 15
D gene: -
CDR3 DNA: TGTGCCAGCAGCTTAACGACGGCGGTACAAGAGACCCAGTACTTC
CDR3 protein: CASSLTTAVQETQYF

J gene: TRBJ1-6
clone size: -
V gene: TRBV30
CDR3 length: 12
D gene: -
CDR3 DNA: TGTGCCTGGAGTTATAGAAATTCACCCCTCCACTTT
CDR3 protein: CAWSYRNSPLHF

J gene: TRBJ1-3
clone size: -
V gene: TRBV5-1
CDR3 length: 15
D gene: -
CDR3 DNA: TGCGCCAGCAGTACACAGGGCACGTCTGGAAACACCATATATTTT
CDR3 protein: CASSTQGTSGNTIYF

J gene: TRBJ1-4
clone size: once
V gene: TRBV15
CDR3 length: 14
D gene: -
CDR3 DNA: TGTGCCACCACCCCCGGTGGGCTTGGTGGAAAACTGTTTTTT
CDR3 protein: CATTPGGLGGKLFF

J gene: TRBJ2-7
clone size: -
V gene: TRBV7-2
CDR3 length: 15
D gene: -
CDR3 DNA: TGTGCCAGCAGCTTAGTGTTTGCGGGGAACTACGAGCAGTACTTC
CDR3 protein: CASSLVFAGNYEQYF

J gene: TRBJ1-2
clone size: -
V gene: TRBV7-9
CDR3 length: 13
D gene: -
CDR3 DNA: TGTGCCAGCAGCTTAGCCGGGGACTGGGGCTACACCTTC
CDR3 protein: CASSLAGDWGYTF

J gene: TRBJ2-5
clone size: -
V gene: TRBV10-3
CDR3 length: 14
D gene: TRBD2
CDR3 DNA: TGTGCCATCAGTGAGTCGACTAGCAAAGAGACCCAGTACTTC
CDR3 protein: CAISESTSKETQYF

J gene: TRBJ2-7
clone size: -
V gene: TRBV9
CDR3 length: 13
D gene: TRBD2
CDR3 DNA: TGTGCCAGCGGGAGGGGTCCCTCCTACGAGCAGTACTTC
CDR3 protein: CASGRGPSYEQYF

J gene: TRBJ1-2
clone size: few
V gene: TRBV7-9
CDR3 length: 14
D gene: TRBD1
CDR3 DNA: TGTGCCAGCAGCATCACCGGGACAGGGGATGGCTACACCTTC
CDR3 protein: CASSITGTGDGYTF

J gene: TRBJ2-5
clone size: once
V gene: TRBV15
CDR3 length: 16
D gene: TRBD1
CDR3 DNA: TGTGCCACCAGCAGAGATCATGGACAGGGGAGGGAGACCCAGTACTTC
CDR3 protein: CATSRDHGQGRETQYF

J gene: TRBJ2-7
clone size: -
V gene: TRBV20-1
CDR3 length: 16
D gene: TRBD2
CDR3 DNA: TGCAGTGCTAGTCTAGCGGGGGGGCCTGGGGATGACGAGCAGTACTTC
CDR3 protein: CSASLAGGPGDDEQYF

J gene: TRBJ1-2
clone size: -
V gene: TRBV28
CDR3 length: 11
D gene: TRBD1
CDR3 DNA: TGTGCTGGACAGGGATTCTATGGCTACACCTTC
CDR3 protein: CAGQGFYGYTF

J gene: TRBJ1-6
clone size: once
V gene: TRBV5-1
CDR3 length: 14
D gene: TRBD1
CDR3 DNA: TGCGCCAGCAGCTCCGGGACAGGGAATTCACCCCTCCACTTT
CDR3 protein: CASSSGTGNSPLHF

J gene: TRBJ2-1
clone size: -
V gene: TRBV5-1
CDR3 length: 14
D gene: TRBD1
CDR3 DNA: TGCGCCAGCAGCTCACAGGGGGCAATCGATGAGCAGTTCTTC
CDR3 protein: CASSSQGAIDEQFF

J gene: TRBJ2-7
clone size: -
V gene: TRBV7-2
CDR3 length: 17
D gene: TRBD1
CDR3 DNA: TGTGCCAGCAGCTTACTTTTTCAGGGGGCGCCTGGTAACGAGCAGTACTTC
CDR3 protein: CASSLLFQGAPGNEQYF

J gene: TRBJ1-3
clone size: -
V gene: TRBV28
CDR3 length: 14
D gene: -
CDR3 DNA: TGTGCCAGCAGTTCCAGGAACTCTGGAAACACCATATATTTT
CDR3 protein: CASSSRNSGNTIYF

J gene: TRBJ1-6
clone size: -
V gene: TRBV7-2
CDR3 length: 14
D gene: -
CDR3 DNA: TGTGCCAGCAGCCCGACGGGGGGCACTGGGCCCCTCCACTTT
CDR3 protein: CASSPTGGTGPLHF

J gene: TRBJ2-1
clone size: -
V gene: TRBV28
CDR3 length: 17
D gene: -
CDR3 DNA: TGTGCCAGCAGCCGATCCGGTGGGGCCCGATCCTACAATGAGCAGTTCTTC
CDR3 protein: CASSRSGGARSYNEQFF

J gene: TRBJ2-7
clone size: -
V gene: TRBV5-1
CDR3 length: 14
D gene: -
CDR3 DNA: TGCGCCAGCAGCTTGGATCGGGGAAGTTACGAGCAGTACTTC
CDR3 protein: CASSLDRGSYEQYF

J gene: TRBJ1-3
clone size: -
V gene: TRBV30
CDR3 length: 13
D gene: -
CDR3 DNA: TGTGCCTGGACCCCTACCAGGGGAAACACCATATATTTT
CDR3 protein: CAWTPTRGNTIYF

J gene: TRBJ1-6
clone size: -
V gene: TRBV7-2
CDR3 length: 13
D gene: -
CDR3 DNA: TGTGCCAGCAGCTATCTGGATAGGGGTCCCCTCCACTTT
CDR3 protein: CASSYLDRGPLHF

J gene: TRBJ2-6
clone size: -
V gene: TRBV10-3
CDR3 length: 16
D gene: -
CDR3 DNA: TGTGCCATCAGTGAGTCGATGGGGCCAGGGGCCAACGTCCTGACTTTC
CDR3 protein: CAISESMGPGANVLTF

J gene: TRBJ2-4
clone size: -
V gene: TRBV18
CDR3 length: 18
D gene: TRBD2
CDR3 DNA: TGTGCCAGCTCTCCCTTCGAGTTTGCGGGAGAGCCCAAAAACATTCAGTACTTC
CDR3 protein: CASSPFEFAGEPKNIQYF

J gene: TRBJ2-7
clone size: -
V gene: TRBV28
CDR3 length: 12
D gene: TRBD2
CDR3 DNA: TGTGCCACGGGACTAACAACCTACGAGCAGTACTTC
CDR3 protein: CATGLTTYEQYF

J gene: TRBJ2-2
clone size: -
V gene: TRBV3-1/TRBV3-2
CDR3 length: 16
D gene: TRBD1
CDR3 DNA: TGTGCCAGCAGCCAACTCCGGACAGGGAACACCGGGGAGCTGTTTTTT
CDR3 protein: CASSQLRTGNTGELFF

J gene: TRBJ2-1
clone size: -
V gene: TRBV27
CDR3 length: 16
D gene: TRBD2
CDR3 DNA: TGTGCCAGCAGTGCAGACGGACTAGCAATCCCCTATGAGCAGTTCTTC
CDR3 protein: CASSADGLAIPYEQFF

J gene: TRBJ1-4
clone size: -
V gene: TRBV11-2
CDR3 length: 17
D gene: -
CDR3 DNA: TGTGCCAGCAGCCGGCCTGGACGGGGAGCAACTAATGAAAAACTGTTTTTT
CDR3 protein: CASSRPGRGATNEKLFF

J gene: TRBJ2-2
clone size: -
V gene: TRBV24-1
CDR3 length: 17
D gene: TRBD1
CDR3 DNA: TGTGCCACCCAGGACGCTAAAAACAGGGGGAACACCGGGGAGCTGTTTTTT
CDR3 protein: CATQDAKNRGNTGELFF

J gene: TRBJ2-6
clone size: -
V gene: TRBV19
CDR3 length: 16
D gene: -
CDR3 DNA: TGTGCCAGTAGTAGTAGACAGGAGACTGGGGCCAACGTCCTGACTTTC
CDR3 protein: CASSSRQETGANVLTF

J gene: TRBJ1-5
clone size: -
V gene: TRBV2
CDR3 length: 14
D gene: TRBD1
CDR3 DNA: TGTGCCAGCAGGCCTACAGGGGGTTGGCAGCCCCAGCATTTT
CDR3 protein: CASRPTGGWQPQHF

J gene: TRBJ2-5
clone size: -
V gene: TRBV3-1/TRBV3-2
CDR3 length: 14
D gene: -
CDR3 DNA: TGTGCCAGCAGCCCCCGCGCCGCCGGTGAGACCCAGTACTTC
CDR3 protein: CASSPRAAGETQYF

J gene: TRBJ1-2
clone size: -
V gene: TRBV7-2
CDR3 length: 12
D gene: -
CDR3 DNA: TGTGCCAGCAGCTTCCCACAGGGATCCTACACCTTC
CDR3 protein: CASSFPQGSYTF

J gene: TRBJ2-3
clone size: -
V gene: TRBV6-5
CDR3 length: 13
D gene: -
CDR3 DNA: TGTGCCAGCAATCTCGAGGCCACAGATACGCAGTATTTT
CDR3 protein: CASNLEATDTQYF

J gene: TRBJ1-5
clone size: few
V gene: TRBV27
CDR3 length: 13
D gene: -
CDR3 DNA: TGTGCCAGCAGTTACAGGCTTAATCAGCCCCAGCATTTT
CDR3 protein: CASSYRLNQPQHF

J gene: TRBJ1-1
clone size: -
V gene: TRBV9
CDR3 length: 14
D gene: TRBD1
CDR3 DNA: TGTGCCAGCAGCCCGGGACAGGGCAACACTGAAGCTTTCTTT
CDR3 protein: CASSPGQGNTEAFF

J gene: TRBJ2-1
clone size: once
V gene: TRBV7-7
CDR3 length: 20
D gene: TRBD2
CDR3 DNA: TGTGCCAGCAGCCTCGGCCAGACGGGTACGGGGGGGGCCAAAGTGGATGAGCAGTTCTTC
CDR3 protein: CASSLGQTGTGGAKVDEQFF

J gene: TRBJ1-4
clone size: -
V gene: TRBV14
CDR3 length: 15
D gene: TRBD1
CDR3 DNA: TGTGCCAGCAGCCACAGACAGGGGGCTAATGAAAAACTGTTTTTT
CDR3 protein: CASSHRQGANEKLFF

J gene: TRBJ2-5
clone size: once
V gene: TRBV28
CDR3 length: 12
D gene: -
CDR3 DNA: TGTGCCAGCAGCCTCCCTCAAGAGACCCAGTACTTC
CDR3 protein: CASSLPQETQYF

J gene: TRBJ2-2
clone size: many
V gene: TRBV7-6
CDR3 length: 14
D gene: -
CDR3 DNA: TGTGCCAGCAGCGATAGACAAGACACCGGGGAGCTGTTTTTT
CDR3 protein: CASSDRQDTGELFF

J gene: TRBJ1-2
clone size: -
V gene: TRBV25-1
CDR3 length: 15
D gene: -
CDR3 DNA: TGTGCCAGCAGTGAATCGGGGGGGCCTAACTATGGCTACACCTTC
CDR3 protein: CASSESGGPNYGYTF

J gene: TRBJ2-7
clone size: once
V gene: TRBV6-5
CDR3 length: 13
D gene: TRBD2
CDR3 DNA: TGTGCCACCGAGACTAGCGAGACCTACGAGCAGTACTTC
CDR3 protein: CATETSETYEQYF

J gene: TRBJ2-4
clone size: once
V gene: TRBV18
CDR3 length: 11
D gene: -
CDR3 DNA: TGTGCCAGCTCCGACGCGGGAACTCAGTACTTC
CDR3 protein: CASSDAGTQYF

J gene: TRBJ2-5
clone size: -
V gene: TRBV28
CDR3 length: 15
D gene: -
CDR3 DNA: TGTGCCAGCAGCCTAGGGGGGGGGACTGAAGAGACCCAGTACTTC
CDR3 protein: CASSLGGGTEETQYF